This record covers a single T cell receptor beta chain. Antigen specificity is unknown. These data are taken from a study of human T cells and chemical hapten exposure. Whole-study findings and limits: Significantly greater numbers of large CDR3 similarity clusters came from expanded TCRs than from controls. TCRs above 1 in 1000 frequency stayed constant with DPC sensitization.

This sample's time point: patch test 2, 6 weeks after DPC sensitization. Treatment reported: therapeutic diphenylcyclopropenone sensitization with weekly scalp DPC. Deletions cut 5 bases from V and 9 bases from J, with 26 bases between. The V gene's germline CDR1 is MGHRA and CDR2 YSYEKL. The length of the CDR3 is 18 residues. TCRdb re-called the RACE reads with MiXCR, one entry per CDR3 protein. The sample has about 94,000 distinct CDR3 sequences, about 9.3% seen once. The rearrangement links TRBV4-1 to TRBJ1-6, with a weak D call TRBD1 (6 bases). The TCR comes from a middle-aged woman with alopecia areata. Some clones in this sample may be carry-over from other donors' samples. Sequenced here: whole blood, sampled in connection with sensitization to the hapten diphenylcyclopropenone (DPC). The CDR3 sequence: CASSKVSPSQGESSPLHF. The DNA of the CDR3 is TGCGCCAGCAGCAAAGTATCCCCATCACAGGGAGAGAGTTCACCCCTCCACTTT.